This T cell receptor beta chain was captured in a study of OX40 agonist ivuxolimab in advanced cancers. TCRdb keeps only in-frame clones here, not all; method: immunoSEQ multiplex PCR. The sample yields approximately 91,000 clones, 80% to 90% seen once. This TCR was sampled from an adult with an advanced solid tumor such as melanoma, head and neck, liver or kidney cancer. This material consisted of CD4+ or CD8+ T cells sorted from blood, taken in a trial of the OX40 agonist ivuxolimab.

The CDR3 DNA follows: TGTGCCAGCTTGAACAGTGTAAGTTCCTACGAGCAGTACTTC. It encodes CASLNSVSSYEQYF. The J gene is TRBJ2-7, the V gene TRBV5-5, with unresolved D. CDR3 length equals 14 residues. Deletions cut 7 bases from V and 1 base from J, with 15 bases between. The germline CDR1 and CDR2 sequences are SGHKS and YYEKEE (reference sequence).